The 10 T cell receptor beta chains listed next were all sequenced from one sample in a study of blood T cell repertoires in COVID-19. Clones were read by immunoSEQ multiplex PCR, and TCRdb kept only the in-frame ones, dropping some. The table has some 360,000 clones, 88% seen once; the top ten hold 1%. The source material was PBMCs or T cells enriched from blood (not recorded which). Every receptor here comes from a woman in her 30s who had been exposed to COVID-19.

The rearrangement links TRBV15 to TRBJ2-5; D call uncertain. This CDR3 contains 14 residues. Germline values: CDR1 LNHNV, CDR2 YYDKDF (reference sequence). Trimming pared 2 bases from V and 4 bases from J, leaving 11 bases between. The CDR3 here is CATSRSPAGETQYF. The CDR3 DNA reads as TGTGCCACCAGCAGATCCCCTGCCGGAGAGACCCAGTACTTC.

This clone was counted a few times. CDR3 sequence reads: CASSQEGPGVYGYTF. For the CDR3, the DNA is TGTGCCAGCAGCCAAGAGGGGCCAGGGGTCTATGGCTACACCTTC. V and J are TRBV3-1 (or the pseudogene TRBV3-2) and TRBJ1-2; tentative D call: TRBD1 (6 bases). CDR3 size: 15 residues. The V end was cut by 0 bases, the J end by 4 bases, with 12 bases between. Germline CDR1 LGHDT, CDR2 YNNKEL (reference sequence).

This clone was picked up one time. The chain combines TRBV4-1 with TRBJ1-1, with unresolved D. There are 14 residues in the CDR3. The V gene lost 1 base and the J gene lost 7 bases, with 13 bases spanning the gap. CDR1 is MGHRA, CDR2 YSYEKL, per germline. CDR3 DNA: TGCGCCAGCAGCCAAGCGGAGGGCAGGCTTGAAGCTTTCTTT. It translates to CASSQAEGRLEAFF.

This clone was observed a single time. The rearrangement uses TRBV19 and TRBJ2-1; a possible D gene is TRBD2 (6 bases). CDR1 is LNHDA and CDR2 is SQIVND in the germline V gene (reference sequence). The CDR3 runs to 16 residues. Trimming stripped 3 bases from V and 8 bases from J, with 20 bases between. As DNA, the CDR3 is TGTGCCAGTAGTATGGGCCTGAAGCGTGGGAGGTATGAGCAGTTCTTC. Translation: CASSMGLKRGRYEQFF. Combining the CDR3 with reference TRBV19 and TRBJ2-1 gives the whole variable domain DGGITQSPKYLFRKEGQNVTLSCEQNLNHDAMYWYRQDPGQGLRLIYYSQIVNDFQKGDIAEGYSVSREKKESFPLTVTSAQKNPTAFYLCASSMGLKRGRYEQFFGPGTRLTVL.

This clone was observed once. The chain has TRBV27 and TRBJ2-2; weak D call: TRBD2 (5 bases). The CDR3 is 15 residues long. Germline CDR1 is MNHEY and CDR2 is SMNVEV (reference sequence). Trimming removed 3 bases at V and 4 bases at J, with 12 bases between. CDR3 nucleotide sequence: TGTGCCAGCAGTTTTGGGGTTGAGGGCACCGGGGAGCTGTTTTTT. The encoded protein is CASSFGVEGTGELFF.

The chain has TRBV6-5 and TRBJ2-7; 7 bases align to TRBD1. Trimming removed 6 bases from V and 2 bases from J; junction bases left unmatched: 10. This CDR3 comprises 15 residues. Germline values: CDR1 MNHEY, CDR2 SVGAGI. The DNA for the CDR3 is TGTGCCAGCAGCCCAATCGGACAGGTTCCCTACGAGCAGTACTTC. This sequence encodes CASSPIGQVPYEQYF.

This clone appeared once. The chain couples TRBV28 to TRBJ2-1; tentatively, D is TRBD2 (6 bases). The CDR3 loop spans 16 amino acids. The germline V gene encodes CDR1 MDHEN and CDR2 SYDVKM. The V end was cut by 6 bases, the J end by 4 bases, with 19 bases between. The CDR3 DNA sequence: TGTGCCAGCAGGGGATTCGGGGAGGATGGATACAATGAGCAGTTCTTC. Translation gives CASRGFGEDGYNEQFF. The full variable domain, with the rest looked up from reference TRBV28 and TRBJ2-1, is DVKVTQSSRYLVKRTGEKVFLECVQDMDHENMFWYRQDPGLGLRLIYFSYDVKMKEKGDIPEGYSVSREKKERFSLILESASTNQTSMYLCASRGFGEDGYNEQFFGPGTRLTVL.

CDR3 bases: TGTGCCAGTAGTATTCGGTCTGACACCTTAGGATCAGATACGCAGTATTTT. Translated, it gives CASSIRSDTLGSDTQYF. The chain combines TRBV19 with TRBJ2-3, with D unresolved. Germline V gene sequence: CDR1 LNHDA, CDR2 SQIVND (reference sequence). CDR3 size: 17 residues. Trimming cost V 3 bases and J 4 bases, with 20 bases left between them.

The chain is built from TRBV11-3 and TRBJ1-5; D unclear. Trimming pared 3 bases from V and 7 bases from J, leaving 10 bases between. CDR1 SGHNT and CDR2 YENEEA come from the germline V gene. This CDR3 comprises 13 residues. The DNA of the CDR3 is TGTGCCAGCAGCTTGAGGTCGGGACAGCCCCAGCATTTT. Translation: CASSLRSGQPQHF. Looking up the rest from reference TRBV11-3 and TRBJ1-5 gives the full variable domain: EAGVVQSPRYKIIEKKQPVAFWCNPISGHNTLYWYLQNLGQGPELLIRYENEEAVDDSQLPKDRFSAERLKGVDSTLKIQPAELGDSAVYLCASSLRSGQPQHFGDGTRLSIL.

This clone was picked up one time. CDR3 sequence reads: CASSLYREAASLNTGELFF. As DNA, the CDR3 is TGTGCCAGCAGCTTATATCGGGAGGCCGCTAGTCTAAACACCGGGGAGCTGTTTTTT. The chain recombines TRBV5-4 with TRBJ2-2; 7 bases are shared with TRBD2. V gave up 2 bases and J gave up 2 bases; unmatched junction bases: 15. The CDR3 spans 19 residues. Germline V CDR1 and CDR2: SGHNT, YYREEE (reference sequence).